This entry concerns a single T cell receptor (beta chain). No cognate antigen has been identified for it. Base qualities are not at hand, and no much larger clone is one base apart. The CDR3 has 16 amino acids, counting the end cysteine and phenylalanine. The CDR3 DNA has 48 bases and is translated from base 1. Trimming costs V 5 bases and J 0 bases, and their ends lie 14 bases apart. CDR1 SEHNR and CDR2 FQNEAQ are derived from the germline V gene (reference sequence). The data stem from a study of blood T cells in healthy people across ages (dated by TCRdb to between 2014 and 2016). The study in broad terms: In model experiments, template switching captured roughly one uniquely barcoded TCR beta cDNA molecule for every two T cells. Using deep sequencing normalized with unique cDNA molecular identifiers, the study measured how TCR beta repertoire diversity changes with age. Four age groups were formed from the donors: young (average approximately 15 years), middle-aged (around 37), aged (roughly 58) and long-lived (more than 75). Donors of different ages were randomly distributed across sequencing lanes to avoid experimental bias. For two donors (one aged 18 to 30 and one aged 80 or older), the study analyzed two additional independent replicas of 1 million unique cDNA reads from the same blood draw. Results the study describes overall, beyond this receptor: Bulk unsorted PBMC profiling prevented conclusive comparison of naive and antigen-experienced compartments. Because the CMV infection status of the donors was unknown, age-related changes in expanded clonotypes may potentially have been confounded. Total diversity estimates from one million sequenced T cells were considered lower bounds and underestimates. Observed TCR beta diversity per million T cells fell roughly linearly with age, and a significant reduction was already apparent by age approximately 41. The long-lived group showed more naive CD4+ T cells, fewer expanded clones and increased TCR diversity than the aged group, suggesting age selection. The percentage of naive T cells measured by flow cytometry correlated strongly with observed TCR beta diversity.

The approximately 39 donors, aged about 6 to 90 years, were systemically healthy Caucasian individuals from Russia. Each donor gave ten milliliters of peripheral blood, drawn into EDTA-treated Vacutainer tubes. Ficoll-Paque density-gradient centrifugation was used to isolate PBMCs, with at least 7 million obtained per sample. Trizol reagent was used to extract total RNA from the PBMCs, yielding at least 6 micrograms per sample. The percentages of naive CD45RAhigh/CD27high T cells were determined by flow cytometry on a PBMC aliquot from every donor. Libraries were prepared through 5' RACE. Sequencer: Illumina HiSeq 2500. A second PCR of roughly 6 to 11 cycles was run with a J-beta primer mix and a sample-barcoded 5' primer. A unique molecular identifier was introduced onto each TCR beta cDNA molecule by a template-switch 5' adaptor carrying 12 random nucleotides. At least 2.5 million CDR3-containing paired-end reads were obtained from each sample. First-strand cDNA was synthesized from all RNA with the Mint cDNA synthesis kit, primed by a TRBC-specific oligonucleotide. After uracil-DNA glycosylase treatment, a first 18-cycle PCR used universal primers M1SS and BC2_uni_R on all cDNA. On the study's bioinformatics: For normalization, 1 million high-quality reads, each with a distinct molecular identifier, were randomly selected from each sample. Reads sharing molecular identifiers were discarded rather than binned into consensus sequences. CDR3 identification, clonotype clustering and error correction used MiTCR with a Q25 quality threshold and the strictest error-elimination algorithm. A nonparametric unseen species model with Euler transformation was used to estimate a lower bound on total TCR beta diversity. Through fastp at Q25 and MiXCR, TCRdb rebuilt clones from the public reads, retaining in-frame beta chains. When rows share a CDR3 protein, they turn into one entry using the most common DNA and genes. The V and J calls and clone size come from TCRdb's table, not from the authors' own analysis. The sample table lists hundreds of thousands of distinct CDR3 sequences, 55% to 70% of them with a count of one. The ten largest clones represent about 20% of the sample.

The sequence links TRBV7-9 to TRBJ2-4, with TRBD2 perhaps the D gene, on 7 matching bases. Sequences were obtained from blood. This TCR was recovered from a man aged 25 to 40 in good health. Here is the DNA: TGTGCCAGCAGCCCCTGGGAGGGGGTAGCCAAAAACATTCAGTACTTC. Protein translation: CASSPWEGVAKNIQYF.